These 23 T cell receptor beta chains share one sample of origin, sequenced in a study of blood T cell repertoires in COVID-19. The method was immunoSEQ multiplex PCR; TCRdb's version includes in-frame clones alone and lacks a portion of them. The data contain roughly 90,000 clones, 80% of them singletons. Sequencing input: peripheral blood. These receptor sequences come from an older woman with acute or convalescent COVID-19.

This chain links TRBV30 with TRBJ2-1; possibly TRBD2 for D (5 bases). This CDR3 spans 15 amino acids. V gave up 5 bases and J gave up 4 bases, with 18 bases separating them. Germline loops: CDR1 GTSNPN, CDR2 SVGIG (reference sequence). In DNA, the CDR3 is TGTGCCTGGGGTAGAAGCGGAAACCCTTACAATGAGCAGTTCTTC. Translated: CAWGRSGNPYNEQFF. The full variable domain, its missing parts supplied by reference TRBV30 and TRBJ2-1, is SQTIHQWPATLVQPVGSPLSLECTVEGTSNPNLYWYRQAAGRGLQLLFYSVGIGQISSEVPQNLSASRPQDRQFILSSKKLLLSDSGFYLCAWGRSGNPYNEQFFGPGTRLTVL.

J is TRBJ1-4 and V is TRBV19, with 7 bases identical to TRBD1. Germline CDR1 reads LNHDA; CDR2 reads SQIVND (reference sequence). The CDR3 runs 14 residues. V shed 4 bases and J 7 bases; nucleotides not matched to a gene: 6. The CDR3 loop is CASSRTGDGEKLFF. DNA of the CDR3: TGTGCCAGTAGTAGAACAGGGGATGGTGAAAAACTGTTTTTT. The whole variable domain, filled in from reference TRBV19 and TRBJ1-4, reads DGGITQSPKYLFRKEGQNVTLSCEQNLNHDAMYWYRQDPGQGLRLIYYSQIVNDFQKGDIAEGYSVSREKKESFPLTVTSAQKNPTAFYLCASSRTGDGEKLFFGSGTQLSVL.

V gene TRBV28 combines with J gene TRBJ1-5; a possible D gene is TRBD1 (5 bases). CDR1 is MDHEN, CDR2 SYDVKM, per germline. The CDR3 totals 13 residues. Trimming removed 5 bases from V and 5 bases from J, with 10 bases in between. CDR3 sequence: CASSDPQDQPQHF. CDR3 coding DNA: TGTGCCAGCAGTGACCCACAGGATCAGCCCCAGCATTTT.

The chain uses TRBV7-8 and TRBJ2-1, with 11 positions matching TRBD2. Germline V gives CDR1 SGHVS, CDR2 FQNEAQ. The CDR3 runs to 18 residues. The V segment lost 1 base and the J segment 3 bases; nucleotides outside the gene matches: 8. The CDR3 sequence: CASSLVSRLAGIYNEQFF. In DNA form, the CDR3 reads TGTGCCAGCAGCTTAGTCTCCCGACTAGCGGGGATCTACAATGAGCAGTTCTTC. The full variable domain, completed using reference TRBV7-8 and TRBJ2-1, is GAGVSQSPRYKVAKRGQDVALRCDPISGHVSLFWYQQALGQGPEFLTYFQNEAQLDKSGLPSDRFFAERPEGSVSTLKIQRTQQEDSAVYLCASSLVSRLAGIYNEQFFGPGTRLTVL.

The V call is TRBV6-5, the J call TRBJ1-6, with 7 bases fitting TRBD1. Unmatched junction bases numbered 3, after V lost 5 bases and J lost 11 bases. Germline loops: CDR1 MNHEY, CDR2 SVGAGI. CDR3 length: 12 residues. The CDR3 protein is CASSPQGAPLHF. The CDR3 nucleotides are TGTGCCAGCAGTCCTCAGGGGGCACCCCTCCACTTT.

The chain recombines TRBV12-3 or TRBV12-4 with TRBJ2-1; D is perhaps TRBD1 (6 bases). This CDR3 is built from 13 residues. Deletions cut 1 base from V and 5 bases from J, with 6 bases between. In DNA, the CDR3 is TGTGCCAGCAGTTTAGACAGGGACAATGAGCAGTTCTTC. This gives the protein CASSLDRDNEQFF.

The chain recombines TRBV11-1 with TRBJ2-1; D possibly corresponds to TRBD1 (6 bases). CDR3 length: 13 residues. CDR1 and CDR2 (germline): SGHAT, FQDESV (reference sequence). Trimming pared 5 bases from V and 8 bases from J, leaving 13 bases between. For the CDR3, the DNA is TGTGCCAGCAGCCCCGACAGGACGGATGAGCAGTTCTTC. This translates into CASSPDRTDEQFF.

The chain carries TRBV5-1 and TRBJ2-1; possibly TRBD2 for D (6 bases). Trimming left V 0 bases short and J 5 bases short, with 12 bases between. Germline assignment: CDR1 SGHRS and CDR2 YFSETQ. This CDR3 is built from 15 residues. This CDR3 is CASSLGLVGDNEQFF. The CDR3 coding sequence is TGCGCCAGCAGCTTGGGACTAGTGGGGGACAATGAGCAGTTCTTC.

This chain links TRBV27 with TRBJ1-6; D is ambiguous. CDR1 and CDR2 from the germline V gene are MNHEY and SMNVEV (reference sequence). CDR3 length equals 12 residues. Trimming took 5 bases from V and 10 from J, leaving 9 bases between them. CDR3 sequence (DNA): TGTGCCAGCAGTACATCCCGATCACCCCTCCACTTT. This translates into CASSTSRSPLHF.

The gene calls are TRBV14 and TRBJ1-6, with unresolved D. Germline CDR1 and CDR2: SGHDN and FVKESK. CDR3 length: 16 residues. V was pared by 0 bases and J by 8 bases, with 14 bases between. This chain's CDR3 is CASSQDHRGYHSPLHF. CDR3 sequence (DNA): TGTGCCAGCAGCCAAGATCACCGGGGATATCATTCACCCCTCCACTTT.

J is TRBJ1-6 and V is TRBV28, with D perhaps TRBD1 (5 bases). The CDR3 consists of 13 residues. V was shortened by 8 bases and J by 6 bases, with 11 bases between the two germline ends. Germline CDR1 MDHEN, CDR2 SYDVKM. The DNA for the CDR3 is TGTGCCAGCGGGGGGGGAGCTAATTCACCCCTCCACTTT. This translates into CASGGGANSPLHF.

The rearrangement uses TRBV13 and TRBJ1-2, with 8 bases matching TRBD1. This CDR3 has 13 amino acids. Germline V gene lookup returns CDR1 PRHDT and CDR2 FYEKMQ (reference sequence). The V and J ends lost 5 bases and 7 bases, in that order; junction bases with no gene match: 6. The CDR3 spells CASSNYGQGGYTF. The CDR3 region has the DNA TGTGCCAGCAGCAACTACGGACAGGGTGGCTACACCTTC.

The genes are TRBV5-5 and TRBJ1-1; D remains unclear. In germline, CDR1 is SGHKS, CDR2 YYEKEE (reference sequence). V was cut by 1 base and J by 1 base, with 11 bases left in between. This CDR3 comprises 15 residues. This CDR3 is CASSLTTNQNTEAFF. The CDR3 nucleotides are TGTGCCAGCAGCTTGACAACAAATCAGAACACTGAAGCTTTCTTT.

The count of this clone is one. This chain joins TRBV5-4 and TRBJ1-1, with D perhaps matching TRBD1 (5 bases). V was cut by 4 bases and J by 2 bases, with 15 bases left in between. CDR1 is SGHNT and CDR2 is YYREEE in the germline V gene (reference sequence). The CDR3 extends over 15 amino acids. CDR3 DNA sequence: TGTGCCAGCAGCCGCGGGGGGTACGGAAACACTGAAGCTTTCTTT. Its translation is CASSRGGYGNTEAFF.

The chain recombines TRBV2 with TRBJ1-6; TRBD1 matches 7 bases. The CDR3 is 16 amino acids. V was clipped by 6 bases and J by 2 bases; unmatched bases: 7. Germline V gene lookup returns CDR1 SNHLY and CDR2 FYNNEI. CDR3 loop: CASRGDRVAYNSPLHF. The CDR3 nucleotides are TGTGCCAGCAGGGGCGACAGGGTAGCCTATAATTCACCCCTCCACTTT.

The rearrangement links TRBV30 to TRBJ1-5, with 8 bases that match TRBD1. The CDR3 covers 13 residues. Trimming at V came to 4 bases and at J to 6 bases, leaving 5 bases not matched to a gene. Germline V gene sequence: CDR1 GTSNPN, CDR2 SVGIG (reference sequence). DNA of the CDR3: TGTGCCTGGACAGGGGGCGACGGTCAGCCCCAGCATTTT. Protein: CAWTGGDGQPQHF.

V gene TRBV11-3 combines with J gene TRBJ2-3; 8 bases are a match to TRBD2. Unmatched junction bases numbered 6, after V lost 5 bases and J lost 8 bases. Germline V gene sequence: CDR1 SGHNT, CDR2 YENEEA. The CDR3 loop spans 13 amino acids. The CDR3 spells CASSPARGGTQYF. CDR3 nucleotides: TGTGCCAGCAGCCCCGCCCGGGGGGGTACGCAGTATTTT.

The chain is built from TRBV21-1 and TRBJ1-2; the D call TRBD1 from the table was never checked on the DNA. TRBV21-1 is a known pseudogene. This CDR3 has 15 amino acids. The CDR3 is CASTVCGPTGYGYTF. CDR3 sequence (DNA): TGTGCCAGTACGGTTTGCGGACCAACAGGCTATGGCTACACCTTC.

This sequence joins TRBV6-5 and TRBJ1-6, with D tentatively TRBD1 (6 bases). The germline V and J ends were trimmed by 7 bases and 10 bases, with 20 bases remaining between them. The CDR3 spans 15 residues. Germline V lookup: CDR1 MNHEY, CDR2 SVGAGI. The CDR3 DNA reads TGTGCCAGCACCCCCGCAGGGGAATGGGGCTCACCCCTCCACTTT. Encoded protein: CASTPAGEWGSPLHF.

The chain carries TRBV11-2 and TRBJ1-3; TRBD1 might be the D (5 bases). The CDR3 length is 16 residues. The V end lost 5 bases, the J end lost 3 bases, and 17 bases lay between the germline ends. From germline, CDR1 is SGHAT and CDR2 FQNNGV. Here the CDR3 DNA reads TGTGCCAGCAGCGCCGACCAGGGAATGGATGGAAACACCATATATTTT. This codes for CASSADQGMDGNTIYF.

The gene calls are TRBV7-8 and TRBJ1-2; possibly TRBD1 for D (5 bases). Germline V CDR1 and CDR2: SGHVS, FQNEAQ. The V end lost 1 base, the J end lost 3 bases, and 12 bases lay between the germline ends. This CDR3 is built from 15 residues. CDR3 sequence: CASSLGDSPYYGYTF. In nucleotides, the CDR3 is TGTGCCAGCAGCTTAGGAGACAGCCCCTACTATGGCTACACCTTC.

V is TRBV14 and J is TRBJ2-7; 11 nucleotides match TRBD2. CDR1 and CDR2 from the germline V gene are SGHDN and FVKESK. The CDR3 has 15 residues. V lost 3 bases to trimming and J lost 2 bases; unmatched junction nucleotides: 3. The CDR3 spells CASSQGLAETYEQYF. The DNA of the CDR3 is TGTGCCAGCAGCCAGGGACTAGCGGAAACCTACGAGCAGTACTTC.

CDR3 bases: TGTGCCAGCAGGACAGGGTCCTACGAGCAGTACTTC. Protein: CASRTGSYEQYF. The rearrangement links TRBV2 to TRBJ2-7; 7 bases align to TRBD1. This CDR3 spans 12 amino acids. Per germline, CDR1 SNHLY and CDR2 FYNNEI. The J segment lost 1 base and the V segment lost 6 bases, leaving 0 bases of the junction unmatched.